One and the same sample provided the 15 T cell receptor beta chains below, sequenced in a study of control samples from healthy donors and cancer patients. The protocol was immunoSEQ multiplex PCR, while the TCRdb copy is restricted to in-frame clones and leaves out a portion. The data show fewer than 200,000 clones, just over 90% seen once. The sequenced sample consisted of blood. The receptors originated from a woman aged 60-70 years in good health.

This clone was counted once. The CDR3 bases are TGCGCCAGCAGCTATGAGGGGGCCCTGTTTTTT. Protein: CASSYEGALFF. The rearrangement joins TRBV5-1 to TRBJ1-4; 7 bases are shared with TRBD1. Trimming cost V 3 bases and J 14 bases; bases outside gene matches: 4. The CDR3 sequence is 11 residues long. Per germline, CDR1 SGHRS and CDR2 YFSETQ.

The rearrangement uses TRBV23-1 and TRBJ1-2, with D perhaps matching TRBD1 (5 bases). TRBV23-1 is an open reading frame whose function is uncertain. This CDR3 region has 14 residues. With 6 bases removed from V and 2 bases from J, the gap between germline ends came to 13 bases. In DNA, the CDR3 is TGCGCCAGCAGAGGGGTTTTTCAAAACTATGGCTACACCTTC. Residues: CASRGVFQNYGYTF.

This clone was seen more than once but under ten times. The gene calls are TRBV6-5 and TRBJ1-2; tentatively, D is TRBD1 (6 bases). Trimming cost V 6 bases and J 2 bases, with 16 bases left between them. This CDR3 is 15 amino acids long. Germline CDR1 is MNHEY and CDR2 is SVGAGI. The chain's CDR3 is CASRGHREANYGYTF. The DNA for the CDR3 is TGTGCCAGCAGGGGTCACAGGGAAGCCAACTATGGCTACACCTTC.

This chain uses TRBV19 with TRBJ1-5; 9 nucleotides line up with TRBD1. Germline-derived CDR1 and CDR2 are LNHDA and SQIVND (reference sequence). Losses at the gene ends were 7 bases for V and 6 bases for J; bases not matched to a gene: 10. The CDR3 loop spans 15 amino acids. The CDR3 reads CASTLDRGISQPQHF. CDR3 DNA: TGTGCCAGTACCTTGGACAGGGGTATTAGTCAGCCCCAGCATTTT.

The rearrangement joins TRBV5-8 to TRBJ2-5; 7 bases match TRBD2. Trimming at V came to 3 bases and at J to 5 bases, leaving 19 bases not matched to a gene. The germline V gene has CDR1 SGHTS and CDR2 YDEGEE. This CDR3 spans 18 amino acids. CDR3 coding DNA: TGTGCCAGCAGCTCGACTACCGGGACTATCCCTTTGGTGGAGACCCAGTACTTC. This gives the protein CASSSTTGTIPLVETQYF.

The chain has TRBV11-2 and TRBJ2-7; TRBD2 is a possible D gene (5 bases). This CDR3 contains 16 residues. V dropped 5 bases and J dropped 3 bases, with 20 bases sitting between them. The germline V gene has CDR1 SGHAT and CDR2 FQNNGV. The CDR3 spells CASSRGQPVYLYEQYF. The CDR3 DNA is TGTGCCAGCAGCCGGGGTCAGCCAGTATACCTCTACGAGCAGTACTTC. Together with reference TRBV11-2 and TRBJ2-7, the CDR3 gives the full variable domain: EAGVAQSPRYKIIEKRQSVAFWCNPISGHATLYWYQQILGQGPKLLIQFQNNGVVDDSQLPKDRFSAERLKGVDSTLKIQPAKLEDSAVYLCASSRGQPVYLYEQYFGPGTRLTVT.

This chain uses TRBV2 with TRBJ1-2, with a tentative D call TRBD1 (5 bases). The CDR3 consists of 13 residues. The V gene lost 8 bases and the J gene lost 4 bases, with 14 bases spanning the gap. Germline V gene data show CDR1 as SNHLY and CDR2 as FYNNEI. The CDR3 is CASRPRQLYGYTF. CDR3 sequence (DNA): TGTGCCAGCCGACCGAGACAGCTCTATGGCTACACCTTC.

The chain has TRBV29-1 and TRBJ2-1, with 9 bases matching TRBD1. The trim removed 4 bases at V and 8 bases at J, leaving 6 bases unmatched. CDR3 length: 13 residues. Germline CDR1 reads SQVTM; CDR2 reads ANQGSEA. CDR3 amino acids: CSVGQGVKDEQFF. The CDR3 coding sequence is TGCAGCGTTGGACAGGGGGTAAAGGATGAGCAGTTCTTC.

The chain joins TRBV18 to TRBJ2-7, with D perhaps TRBD2 (6 bases). In germline, CDR1 is KGHSH, CDR2 LQKENI. This CDR3 spans 15 amino acids. V was pared by 3 bases and J by 2 bases, with 14 bases between. The CDR3 loop reads CASSPAGQGTYEQYF. CDR3 coding DNA: TGTGCCAGCTCACCCGCGGGGCAGGGAACCTACGAGCAGTACTTC.

Regarding this clone: Other DNA sequences from this sample encode an identical CDR3 as well. The CDR3 nucleotides are TGTGCCAGCAGCGTAGCTCTGGGGGGGGCGCTCGGGGAGCTGTTTTTT. Translation gives CASSVALGGALGELFF. J is TRBJ2-2 and V is TRBV9; TRBD2 is a possible D gene (7 bases). The length of the CDR3 is 16 residues. The V and J ends lost 0 bases and 7 bases respectively, with 16 bases between them. CDR1 and CDR2 from the germline V gene are SGDLS and YYNGEE.

The rearrangement links TRBV6-5 to TRBJ2-7; 8 bases are shared with TRBD1. V lost 0 bases to trimming and J lost 6 bases; unmatched junction nucleotides: 10. Germline CDR1 MNHEY, CDR2 SVGAGI. The CDR3 contains 16 residues. This chain's CDR3 is CASSYSLGGTGPEQYF. Here the CDR3 DNA reads TGTGCCAGCAGTTACTCGCTTGGAGGGACAGGACCCGAGCAGTACTTC.

The rearrangement links TRBV18 to TRBJ1-2; TRBD1 matches at 9 bases. The V segment lost 3 bases and the J segment 8 bases; nucleotides outside the gene matches: 4. Germline-derived CDR1 and CDR2 are KGHSH and LQKENI. The CDR3 runs to 13 residues. CDR3 sequence: CASSPGQGGGYTF. CDR3 nucleotides: TGTGCCAGCTCACCGGGACAGGGTGGAGGCTACACCTTC.

Details on this clone: The junction differs from germline at one of its ends, possibly a read error. The rearrangement uses TRBV5-1 and TRBJ1-2, with 7 nucleotides matching TRBD1. Germline V gene sequence: CDR1 SGHRS, CDR2 YFSETQ. There are 15 residues in the CDR3. As DNA, the CDR3 is TGCGCCCGCAGCCCAGGGGGGGGAGGCAACTATGGCTACACCTTC. This translates into CARSPGGGGNYGYTF.

In the case of this clone: Other DNA sequences in this sample translate to the same CDR3. This chain connects TRBV12-3 or TRBV12-4 to TRBJ1-2; D is undetermined. The length of the CDR3 is 12 residues. Trimming took 2 bases from V and 4 from J, leaving 5 bases between them. CDR3 amino acids: CASSLRSYGYTF. The CDR3 nucleotides read TGTGCCAGCAGTTTACGGAGCTATGGCTACACCTTC.

The rearrangement links TRBV19 to TRBJ2-3; no clear D gene. The germline V gene has CDR1 LNHDA and CDR2 SQIVND (reference sequence). With 6 bases removed from V and 4 bases from J, the gap between germline ends came to 11 bases. This CDR3 spans 13 amino acids. In DNA, the CDR3 is TGTGCCAGTAGCACCCGCTCTTCAGATACGCAGTATTTT. It specifies CASSTRSSDTQYF.